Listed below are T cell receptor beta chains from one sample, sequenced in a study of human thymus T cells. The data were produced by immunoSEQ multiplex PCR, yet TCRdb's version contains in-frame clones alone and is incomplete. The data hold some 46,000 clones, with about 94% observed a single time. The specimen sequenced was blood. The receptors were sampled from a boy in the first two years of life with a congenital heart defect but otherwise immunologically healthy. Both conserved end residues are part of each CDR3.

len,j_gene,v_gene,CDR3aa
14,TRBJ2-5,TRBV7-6,CASSSSSGGETQYF
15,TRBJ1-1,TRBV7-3,CASSPPRTGRTEAFF
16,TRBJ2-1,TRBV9,CASSFRGGGTYNEQFF
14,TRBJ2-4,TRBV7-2,CASSRDPKGDIQYF
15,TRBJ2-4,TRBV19,CASRILQGGLNIQYF
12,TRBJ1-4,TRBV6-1,CASSESREKLFF
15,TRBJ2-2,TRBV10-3,CATTRTSGGDGELFF
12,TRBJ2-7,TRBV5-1,CASSGSSYEQYF
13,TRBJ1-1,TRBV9,CASSVAWGTEAFF
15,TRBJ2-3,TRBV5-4,CASSLERTSTDTQYF
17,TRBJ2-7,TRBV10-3,CAIGGDQGPASSYEQYF
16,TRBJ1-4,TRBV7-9,CASSFLNRVVGEKLFF
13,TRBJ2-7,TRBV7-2,CASSLEIVYEQYF
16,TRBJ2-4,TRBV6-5,CASSYTIAGGGNIQYF
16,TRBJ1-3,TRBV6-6,CASSIPLVGLGNTIYF
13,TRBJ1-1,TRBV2,CASSLLMNTEAFF
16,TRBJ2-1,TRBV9,CASSVLEGGYYNEQFF
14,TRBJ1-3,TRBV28,CASSLYSAGNTIYF
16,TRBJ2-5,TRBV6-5,CASSYRGTINQETQYF
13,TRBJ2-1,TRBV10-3,CAISEDPYNEQFF
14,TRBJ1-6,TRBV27,CATSPRGGWSPLHF
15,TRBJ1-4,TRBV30,CAWSRPGPTNEKLFF
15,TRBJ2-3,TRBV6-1,CASSRLAGGPDTQYF
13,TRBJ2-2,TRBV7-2,CASSLRNTGELFF
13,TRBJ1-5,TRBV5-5,CASSLQGNQPQHF
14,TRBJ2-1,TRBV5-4,CASSFTGGRNEQFF
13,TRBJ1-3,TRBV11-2,CASSLRVGNTIYF
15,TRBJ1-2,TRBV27,CASSTTVTANYGYTF
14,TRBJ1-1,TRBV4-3,CASSQAQDGTEAFF
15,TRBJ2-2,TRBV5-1,CASSSGLARTGELFF
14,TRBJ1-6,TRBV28,CASIPGTYNSPLHF
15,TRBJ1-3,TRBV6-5,CASSYLSRAGNTIYF
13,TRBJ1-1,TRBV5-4,CASSLGGNTEAFF
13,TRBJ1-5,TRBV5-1,CASSPTGTQPQHF
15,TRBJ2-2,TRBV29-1,CSVEVGRETAGELFF
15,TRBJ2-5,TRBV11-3,CASSLGGGAEETQYF
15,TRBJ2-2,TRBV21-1,CASTPGRGGTGELFF
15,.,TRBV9,CASSARGTSLDEQYF
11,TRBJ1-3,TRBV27,CASSSGNTIYF
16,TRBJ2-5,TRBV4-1,CASSQDRSRVQETQYF
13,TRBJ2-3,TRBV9,CASSVGEGDTQYF
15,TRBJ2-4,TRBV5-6,CASSFNARERNIQYF
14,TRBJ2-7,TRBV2,CASSDGGGVYEQYF
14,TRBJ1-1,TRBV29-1,CSVEARWENTEAFF
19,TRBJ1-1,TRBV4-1,CASSQIWVGTGGMNTEAFF
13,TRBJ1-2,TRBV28,CASSLKGAGGYTF
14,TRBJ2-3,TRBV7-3,CASSLGGAQDTQYF
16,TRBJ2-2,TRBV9,CASSVALSGGTGELFF
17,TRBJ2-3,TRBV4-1,CASSLGTSGRGTDTQYF